This T cell receptor (beta chain) was identified in a study of T cells in localized non-small cell lung cancer. Notes on the study in general: Longer overall survival accompanied higher blood T cell density. Uninvolved adjacent lung had the highest recorded T cell clonality, with tumor below it.

TCRdb's copy holds only in-frame clones and misses some; the assay was immunoSEQ multiplex PCR. This table has about 31,000 clones, 88% appearing once. As to this clone: As yet, its antigen is unknown.

The receptor's source is a woman aged 40 to 75 with stage III lung adenocarcinoma. Specimen: peripheral blood mononuclear cells, collected before any cancer treatment.

The CDR3, as DNA: TGTGCCAGCAGTTTGCGGCGCACAGATACGCAGTATTTT. Its translation: CASSLRRTDTQYF. The chain uses TRBV28 and TRBJ2-3; no firm D call. V shed 3 bases and J shed 1 base, with 5 bases lying between them. The CDR3 length is 13 residues. CDR1 is MDHEN and CDR2 is SYDVKM in the germline V gene.